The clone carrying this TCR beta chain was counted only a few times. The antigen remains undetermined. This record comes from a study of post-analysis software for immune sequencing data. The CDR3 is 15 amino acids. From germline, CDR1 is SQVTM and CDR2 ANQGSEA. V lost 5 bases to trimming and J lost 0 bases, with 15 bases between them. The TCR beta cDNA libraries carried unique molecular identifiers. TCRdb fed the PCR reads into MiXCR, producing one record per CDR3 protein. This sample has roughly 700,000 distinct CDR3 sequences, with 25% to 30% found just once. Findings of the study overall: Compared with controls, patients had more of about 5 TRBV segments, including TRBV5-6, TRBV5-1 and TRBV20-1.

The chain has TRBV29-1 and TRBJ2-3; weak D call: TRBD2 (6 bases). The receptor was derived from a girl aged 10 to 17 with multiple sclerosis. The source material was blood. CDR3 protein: CSVRKAGTSTDTQYF. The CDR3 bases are TGCAGCGTTCGTAAGGCGGGAACGAGCACAGATACGCAGTATTTT.